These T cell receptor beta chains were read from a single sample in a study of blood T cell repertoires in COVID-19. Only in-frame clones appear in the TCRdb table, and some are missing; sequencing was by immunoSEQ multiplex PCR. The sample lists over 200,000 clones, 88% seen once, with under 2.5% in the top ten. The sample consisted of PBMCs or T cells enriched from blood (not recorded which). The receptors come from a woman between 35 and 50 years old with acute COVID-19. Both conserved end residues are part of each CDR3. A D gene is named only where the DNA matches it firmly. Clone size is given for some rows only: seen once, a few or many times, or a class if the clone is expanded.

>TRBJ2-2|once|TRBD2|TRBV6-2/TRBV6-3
TGTGCCAGCAGTTACCCGATGGCTAGCGGGAGGGCCGGGGAGCTGTTTTTT
CASSYPMASGRAGELFF
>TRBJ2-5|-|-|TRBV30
TGTGCCTGGAGTACGGGGAATACGAACCAAGAGACCCAGTACTTC
CAWSTGNTNQETQYF
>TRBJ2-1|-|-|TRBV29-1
TGCAGCGCCGGAAGACCTCCGCGCGGCGAGCAGTTCTTC
CSAGRPPRGEQFF
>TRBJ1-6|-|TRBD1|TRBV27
TGTGCCAGCAGTTCCCTCGACAGGGCCTATAATTCACCCCTCCACTTT
CASSSLDRAYNSPLHF
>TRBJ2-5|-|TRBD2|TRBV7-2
TGTGCCAGCAGCTCAGGGATATCTAGCGGGGGGAGGGAGACCCAGTACTTC
CASSSGISSGGRETQYF
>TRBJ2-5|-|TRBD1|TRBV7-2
TGTGCCAGCAGCTTAGCGGGACAGAAGACCCAGTACTTC
CASSLAGQKTQYF
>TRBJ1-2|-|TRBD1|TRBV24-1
TGTGCCACCAGTGGGGGACAGGGCGTCTATGGCTACACCTTC
CATSGGQGVYGYTF
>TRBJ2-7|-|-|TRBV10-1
TGCGCCAGCAGTGACAGTCGGGACGAGCAGTACTTC
CASSDSRDEQYF
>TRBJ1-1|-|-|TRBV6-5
TGTGCCAGCAGTTACTCGGGCAGGGGACGTGAAGCTTTCTTT
CASSYSGRGREAFF
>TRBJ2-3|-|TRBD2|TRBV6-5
TGTGCCAGCAGTTACCGGGGACTAGCGGGAGCAGATACGCAGTATTTT
CASSYRGLAGADTQYF
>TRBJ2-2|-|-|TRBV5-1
TGCGCCAGCAGCTTGACAGGGTTCCCCGGGGAGCTGTTTTTT
CASSLTGFPGELFF